This T cell receptor beta chain was documented in a study of blood T cell repertoires in COVID-19. Study details: Whether acute or convalescent, the COVID-19 samples came from the United States, Italy and Spain. Sources were T cells, B-cell-depleted T cells, or PBMCs; the material itself was cDNA or gDNA.

Original analysis: Researchers report that nucleated cell counts were estimated from reference gene primer amplification. Some clones are missing from TCRdb's copy, which holds only in-frame ones; the method was immunoSEQ multiplex PCR. V, J and clone size are those of that table, while D and trimming were read from the DNA. The sample has 200,000 to 300,000 clones; about 87% are singletons. The germline gives CDR1 SGDLS, CDR2 YYNGEE. The CDR3 runs 18 residues. Trimming pared 3 bases from V and 4 bases from J, leaving 20 bases between. The clonotype was recovered from a middle-aged woman with acute or convalescent COVID-19. This chain joins TRBV9 and TRBJ2-6; D call uncertain. The source material was peripheral blood. The CDR3 DNA follows: TGTGCCAGCAGCGGATTGAGGATATGGCCAAACGGGGCCAACGTCCTGACTTTC. It yields the protein CASSGLRIWPNGANVLTF.